The present TCR beta chain was sequenced within a study of shared clonotypes between healthy human individuals. As for the study in general: Per-donor plates numbered three CD4 naive, three CD4 memory, two CD8 naive and one CD8 memory.

Using 200 ng DNA, around 30,000 T cell genomes, the sorted-subset replicate PCRs were run. Clones were read by immunoSEQ multiplex PCR, and TCRdb kept only the in-frame ones, dropping some. Among a few million clones listed, 92% were seen once. CD4+ cells underwent separation, giving CD45RA+ naive and CD45RA-negative memory subsets. Broader study findings: Among donors, the sharing of clonotypes was expected to be influenced by sequencing depth.

Comments on this clone: Its matching antigen is unknown.

This CDR3 has 15 amino acids. Trimming removed 4 bases at V and 7 bases at J, with 20 bases between. Germline loops: CDR1 SGHDT, CDR2 YYEEEE. This sequence joins TRBV5-6 and TRBJ1-2, with D possibly being TRBD1 (5 bases). The sequencing sample was made of naive CD4+ T cells from PBMCs. This sample's subset: CD45RA+ positively selected. The source is a man aged 18 to 29 in good health. Some clones in this sample may be carry-over from other donors' samples. CDR3 nucleotides: TGTGCCAGCAGCCCCCTGCCCCAGGGAGTAGGTGGCTACACCTTC. It translates to CASSPLPQGVGGYTF.